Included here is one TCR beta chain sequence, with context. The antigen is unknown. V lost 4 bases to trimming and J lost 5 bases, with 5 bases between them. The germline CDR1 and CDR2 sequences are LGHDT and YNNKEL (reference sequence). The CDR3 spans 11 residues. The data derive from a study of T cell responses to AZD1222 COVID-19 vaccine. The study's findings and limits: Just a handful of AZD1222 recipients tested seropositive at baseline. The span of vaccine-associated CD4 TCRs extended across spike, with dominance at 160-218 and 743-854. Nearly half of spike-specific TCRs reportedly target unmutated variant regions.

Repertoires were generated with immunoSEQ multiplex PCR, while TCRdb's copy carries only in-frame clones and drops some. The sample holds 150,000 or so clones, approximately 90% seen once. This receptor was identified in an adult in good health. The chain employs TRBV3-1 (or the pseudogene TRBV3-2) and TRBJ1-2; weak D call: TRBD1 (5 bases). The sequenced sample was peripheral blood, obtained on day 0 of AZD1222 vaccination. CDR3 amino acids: CASSRQYGYTF. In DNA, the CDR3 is TGTGCCAGCAGCCGACAGTATGGCTACACCTTC.